A selection of T cell receptor beta chains follows, all from one sample in a study of identifying expanded T cells in peripheral blood. This table comes from immunoSEQ multiplex PCR, and its TCRdb copy is limited to in-frame clones, with some not included. The sample lists tens of thousands of clones, 88% seen once, with around a fifth in the top ten. The sample taken for sequencing was blood. These receptors were taken from a person between 18 and 69 years old in good health. Both conserved end residues are part of each CDR3. Each record gives: clone size, D gene, V gene, J gene, CDR3 protein, CDR3 DNA. The D gene is left open where the match is weak. A clone size is listed for some rows: how often the clone was seen (once, few, many), or a class if it is expanded.

-,TRBD1,TRBV2,TRBJ2-7,CASSSSPGQGVPYEQYF,TGTGCCAGCAGTTCCAGCCCGGGACAGGGAGTACCCTACGAGCAGTACTTC
-,-,TRBV28,TRBJ1-5,CASTTDRRRNQPQHF,TGTGCCAGCACCACAGACAGGCGCAGAAATCAGCCCCAGCATTTT
few,-,TRBV30,TRBJ2-2,CAWSKHRDVLGELFF,TGTGCCTGGAGTAAACACCGGGACGTACTCGGGGAGCTGTTTTTT
-,-,TRBV29-1,TRBJ1-1,CSVRALMGNTEAFF,TGCAGCGTTCGGGCCCTAATGGGGAACACTGAAGCTTTCTTT
-,TRBD1,TRBV10-2,TRBJ1-2,CASRQTGGNYGYTF,TGCGCCAGCAGACAAACAGGGGGAAACTATGGCTACACCTTC
-,-,TRBV29-1,TRBJ2-7,CSVWGGAFRSGYEQYF,TGCAGCGTGTGGGGGGGCGCGTTTCGGTCCGGCTACGAGCAGTACTTC
-,-,TRBV10-3,TRBJ2-6,CAISEGGPGFSGANVLTF,TGTGCCATCAGTGAGGGGGGGCCAGGGTTCTCTGGGGCCAACGTCCTGACTTTC
-,TRBD2,TRBV5-4,TRBJ2-7,CASSQGTSGVDEQYF,TGCGCCAGCAGCCAAGGGACTAGCGGGGTGGACGAGCAGTACTTC
once,TRBD2,TRBV5-8,TRBJ2-5,CASSLARGGQETQYF,TGTGCCAGCAGCTTAGCACGGGGGGGCCAAGAGACCCAGTACTTC
-,TRBD2,TRBV5-1,TRBJ2-7,CASSGVDSGVYEQYF,TGCGCCAGCAGCGGTGTGGATAGCGGGGTCTACGAGCAGTACTTC
-,-,TRBV5-1,TRBJ2-1,CASSSGDNEQFF,TGCGCCAGCAGCTCAGGAGACAATGAGCAGTTCTTC
-,TRBD2,TRBV4-3,TRBJ2-1,CASSQDWRGGFDEQFF,TGCGCCAGCAGCCAAGATTGGCGCGGGGGGTTCGATGAGCAGTTCTTC
-,TRBD1,TRBV15,TRBJ2-7,CATSRARDRGYEQYF,TGTGCCACCAGCAGAGCAAGAGACAGGGGCTACGAGCAGTACTTC
-,TRBD1,TRBV6-5,TRBJ2-7,CASSYSGQLYYEQYF,TGTGCCAGCAGTTACTCGGGACAGCTTTACTACGAGCAGTACTTC
-,TRBD2,TRBV7-2,TRBJ2-3,CASSLGGGESTDTQYF,TGTGCCAGCAGCTTGGGCGGGGGGGAGAGCACAGATACGCAGTATTTT
-,TRBD2,TRBV15,TRBJ2-3,CATSRGGGTSRLDTQYF,TGTGCCACCAGCAGAGGTGGCGGGACTAGCCGGTTGGATACGCAGTATTTT
-,-,TRBV7-8,TRBJ1-1,CASSLVGPGGSTEAFF,TGTGCCAGCAGCTTAGTCGGACCCGGGGGCAGCACTGAAGCTTTCTTT
-,-,TRBV6-5,TRBJ1-4,CASSYEGATNEKLFF,TGTGCCAGCAGTTACGAGGGGGCAACTAATGAAAAACTGTTTTTT
once,-,TRBV7-9,TRBJ1-2,CASSLATNYGYTF,TGTGCCAGCAGCTTAGCGACTAACTATGGCTACACCTTC
-,TRBD1,TRBV2,TRBJ1-2,CASSYGQGENYGYTF,TGTGCCAGCAGCTACGGACAGGGGGAAAACTATGGCTACACCTTC
few,-,TRBV10-1,TRBJ1-5,CASSESPDRSQHF,TGCGCCAGCAGTGAGTCCCCCGACAGATCCCAGCATTTT
-,-,TRBV9,TRBJ1-3,CASSVGGTAGNTIYF,TGTGCCAGCAGCGTAGGTGGGACGGCTGGAAACACCATATATTTT
-,TRBD1,TRBV4-1,TRBJ2-7,CASSQVGTGTYEQYF,TGCGCCAGCAGCCAAGTCGGGACAGGGACCTACGAGCAGTACTTC
-,TRBD1,TRBV7-8,TRBJ2-2,CASIGTGYTGELFF,TGTGCCAGCATAGGGACAGGGTACACCGGGGAGCTGTTTTTT
-,-,TRBV9,TRBJ2-6,CASSSTRDKRSGANVLTF,TGTGCCAGCAGCTCCACCCGGGACAAACGCTCTGGGGCCAACGTCCTGACTTTC
few,TRBD1,TRBV6-5,TRBJ2-2,CASSYSGQGTGELFF,TGTGCCAGCAGTTACTCGGGACAGGGCACCGGGGAGCTGTTTTTT
-,-,TRBV10-2,TRBJ1-1,CASSQTHRGSTEAFF,TGCGCCAGCTCCCAGACCCACCGGGGGAGCACTGAAGCTTTCTTT
-,-,TRBV5-1,TRBJ1-2,CASSLESVNYGYTF,TGCGCCAGCAGCTTGGAGTCAGTCAACTATGGCTACACCTTC
once,TRBD2,TRBV7-8,TRBJ2-5,CASSLAHGSGRRSQETQYF,TGTGCCAGCAGCTTAGCGCACGGTAGCGGGCGGAGAAGTCAAGAGACCCAGTACTTC
-,TRBD1,TRBV7-2,TRBJ1-2,CASSPQQGREYGYTF,TGTGCCAGCAGCCCCCAACAGGGGAGGGAGTATGGCTACACCTTC
-,-,TRBV9,TRBJ2-2,CASSEKVGRTGELFF,TGTGCCAGCAGCGAGAAGGTAGGGCGCACCGGGGAGCTGTTTTTT
-,-,TRBV9,TRBJ2-3,CASSVAPWESYTQYF,TGTGCCAGCAGCGTAGCGCCCTGGGAATCTTATACGCAGTATTTT
once,-,TRBV7-7,TRBJ2-2,CASSQGSNTGELFF,TGTGCCAGCAGTCAGGGATCGAACACCGGGGAGCTGTTTTTT
-,-,TRBV7-9,TRBJ2-1,CASRQSRPYNEQFF,TGTGCCAGCCGACAGTCCCGACCCTACAATGAGCAGTTCTTC
-,-,TRBV28,TRBJ1-2,CASSLYSGQGNGYTF,TGTGCCAGCAGTTTATACTCGGGTCAGGGGAATGGCTACACCTTC
-,TRBD1,TRBV19,TRBJ1-5,CASSATGGSQPQHF,TGTGCCAGTAGCGCGACAGGGGGGAGTCAGCCCCAGCATTTT
once,TRBD2,TRBV27,TRBJ2-7,CASSLSGGSEQYF,TGTGCCAGCAGTTTATCGGGGGGGTCCGAGCAGTACTTC
-,-,TRBV7-9,TRBJ1-2,CASSLEGQGIPGRGYTF,TGTGCCAGCAGCTTAGAGGGGCAAGGGATCCCCGGGCGAGGCTACACCTTC
-,-,TRBV28,TRBJ1-2,CASSLGGTGYTF,TGTGCCAGCAGTTTGGGGGGGACGGGCTACACCTTC
once,-,TRBV27,TRBJ2-7,CASSLRQGGYEQYF,TGTGCCAGCAGTTTGCGTCAGGGGGGGTACGAGCAGTACTTC
-,TRBD1,TRBV28,TRBJ1-6,CASSSGTGAPSSPLHF,TGTGCCAGCAGTTCCGGGACAGGGGCCCCGAGTTCACCCCTCCACTTT
once,-,TRBV6-1,TRBJ2-7,CASSVSDSSYEQYF,TGTGCCAGCAGTGTTTCGGACAGCTCCTACGAGCAGTACTTC
-,-,TRBV27,TRBJ1-5,CASSPLSPGYNQPQHF,TGTGCCAGCAGTCCCCTCTCCCCCGGATACAATCAGCCCCAGCATTTT
-,TRBD1,TRBV19,TRBJ2-7,CASSIDLYGDRAYEQYF,TGTGCCAGTAGTATAGATCTATACGGGGACAGAGCCTACGAGCAGTACTTC
once,-,TRBV5-1,TRBJ1-5,CASSSGTADNQPQHF,TGCGCCAGCAGCTCCGGGACGGCAGATAATCAGCCCCAGCATTTT
few,TRBD1,TRBV5-5,TRBJ1-5,CASSPQGTNQPQHF,TGTGCCAGCAGCCCACAGGGGACCAATCAGCCCCAGCATTTT